A single sample gave rise to the 3 T cell receptor beta chains below, sequenced in a study of molecular identifiers for immune sequencing clone quantification. TCRdb ran MiXCR on the PCR reads and lists one entry per CDR3 protein. The data show hundreds of thousands of distinct CDR3 sequences, with 25% seen just once and about 0.73% held by the top ten. The source material was naive CD8+ T cells from blood, with Jurkat cell RNA spiked in. Subset noted: FACS-sorted CD8+CD4-CCR7+CD45RA+ naive T cells. The receptors were sampled from a human donor in good health. Some libraries in this study had Jurkat cell RNA spiked in.

This clonotype was seen repeatedly, ten times or more. The chain employs TRBV3-1 and TRBJ2-7, with 7 bases lining up with TRBD1. After removal of 5 bases from V and 4 bases from J, the junction contained 11 bases not matched to a gene. The length of the CDR3 is 15 residues. In germline, CDR1 is LGHDT, CDR2 YNNKEL (reference sequence). The CDR3 loop reads CASSARDSPRYEQYF. CDR3 nucleotides: TGTGCCAGCAGCGCCCGGGACAGCCCCAGGTACGAGCAGTACTTC.

CDR3 nucleotides: TGTGCCAGCAGCACCACCGCCGGGACTAGCGGCTACGAGCAGTACTTC. Protein: CASSTTAGTSGYEQYF. The V gene is TRBV5-6, the J gene TRBJ2-7; 11 nucleotides agree with TRBD2. The CDR3 has 16 amino acids. J was trimmed by 3 bases and V by 4 bases; bases with no gene match: 9. The germline V gene has CDR1 SGHDT and CDR2 YYEEEE.

The gene calls are TRBV3-1 and TRBJ2-5, with 9 positions matching TRBD2. This CDR3 is built from 15 residues. After removal of 3 bases from V and 3 bases from J, the junction contained 5 bases not matched to a gene. Per the germline V gene, CDR1 is LGHDT and CDR2 is YNNKEL (reference sequence). CDR3 bases: TGTGCCAGCAGCCATGCTAGCGGGGTCGAAGAGACCCAGTACTTC. This sequence encodes CASSHASGVEETQYF.